The 26 T cell receptor beta chains listed next were all sequenced from one sample in a study of T cells in narcolepsy. Sequenced by immunoSEQ multiplex PCR; TCRdb stores in-frame clones only, minus some. The data hold roughly 30,000 clones, with about three quarters observed a single time. Material: CD45RA- memory CD4+ T cells from PBMCs. These receptors all stem from a human donor with narcolepsy.

The chain uses TRBV6-1 and TRBJ1-6, with D maybe TRBD1 (5 bases). This CDR3 region has 14 residues. The V end was cut by 8 bases, the J end by 8 bases, with 16 bases between. The germline gives CDR1 MNHNS, CDR2 SASEGT. In DNA, the CDR3 is TGTGCCAGCCAGGGACTTGGGGGATATTCACCCCTCCACTTT. The encoded protein is CASQGLGGYSPLHF.

This clone is a singleton in its sample. J is TRBJ2-1 and V is TRBV5-1; 7 bases are shared with TRBD2. The V gene end was trimmed by 3 bases and the J gene end by 14 bases; junction bases not matched to a gene: 11. The germline V gene encodes CDR1 SGHRS and CDR2 YFSETQ. CDR3 size: 13 residues. The CDR3 bases are TGCGCCAGCAGCTCGCCCCCGGGACTACACAAGTTCTTC. Translation gives CASSSPPGLHKFF.

This clone was seen a few times. This rearrangement joins TRBV7-3 to TRBJ2-1; D possibly corresponds to TRBD2 (6 bases). Germline V gene sequence: CDR1 SGHTA, CDR2 FQGTGA. This CDR3 contains 17 residues. V lost 5 bases, J lost 7 bases, and 24 bases lay in between. CDR3 sequence: CASSPIPHDGSPNEQFF. CDR3 bases: TGTGCCAGCAGCCCAATCCCCCATGACGGGAGTCCGAATGAGCAGTTCTTC.

The table lists this clone with a few counts. V is TRBV5-1 and J is TRBJ2-7, with TRBD2 identical over 10 bases. The CDR3 is made up of 15 amino acids. V lost 1 base and J lost 1; bases outside the gene matches: 2. Germline-derived CDR1 and CDR2 are SGHRS and YFSETQ. DNA of the CDR3: TGCGCCAGCAGCTTGATAGCGGGAGGTTCCTACGAGCAGTACTTC. As protein: CASSLIAGGSYEQYF.

The CDR3 bases are TGTGCCAGCAGTTTAAACCGGGACTATCAATCGTACTTC. It is translated as CASSLNRDYQSYF. The chain links TRBV27 to TRBJ2-5; 7 bases map to TRBD2. The CDR3 is 13 amino acids. V shed 2 bases and J 13 bases; nucleotides not matched to a gene: 10. CDR1 and CDR2 (germline): MNHEY, SMNVEV (reference sequence).

This clone was observed a single time. V and J are TRBV7-3 and TRBJ2-1; 8 nucleotides agree with TRBD2. After removal of 0 bases from V and 6 bases from J, the junction contained 7 bases not matched to a gene. The CDR3 has 16 amino acids. Per germline, CDR1 SGHTA and CDR2 FQGTGA. The DNA of the CDR3 is TGTGCCAGCAGCTTAACGAGCGTGCGGGGGGCCAATGAGCAGTTCTTC. Its protein product is CASSLTSVRGANEQFF.

The chain employs TRBV11-2 and TRBJ2-3; D may be TRBD1 (6 bases). Trimming removed 1 base from V and 0 bases from J, with 11 bases in between. The CDR3 spans 16 residues. Germline values: CDR1 SGHAT, CDR2 FQNNGV. In DNA form, the CDR3 reads TGTGCCAGCAGCTTAGTAGGGGGACCTAGCACAGATACGCAGTATTTT. Residues: CASSLVGGPSTDTQYF.

The gene calls are TRBV6-5 and TRBJ2-7; tentative D call: TRBD2 (7 bases). The V and J ends lost 4 bases and 1 base respectively, with 14 bases between them. Looked up from germline, CDR1 is MNHEY and CDR2 is SVGAGI. The CDR3 is 15 residues long. The CDR3 bases are TGTGCCAGCAGTTTAGAAGGGGGAGGGTCCTACGAGCAGTACTTC. Encoded protein: CASSLEGGGSYEQYF.

This clone was seen just once. The rearrangement joins TRBV25-1 to TRBJ1-3; 9 bases match TRBD1. Germline CDR1 and CDR2: MGHDK and SYGVNS. The V gene end was trimmed by 3 bases and the J gene end by 4 bases; junction bases not matched to a gene: 7. The CDR3 length is 16 residues. The CDR3 DNA reads TGTGCCAGCAGTGAGTGGACAGGGGTGACCGGAAACACCATATATTTT. It is translated as CASSEWTGVTGNTIYF.

The table lists this clone with a count of one. This chain joins TRBV15 and TRBJ2-7, with 11 bases aligning to TRBD2. CDR3 size: 15 residues. Trimming took 5 bases from V and 7 from J; bases not matched to a gene: 10. Germline V gene data show CDR1 as LNHNV and CDR2 as YYDKDF (reference sequence). CDR3 protein: CATSGGLAVYREQYF. CDR3 coding DNA: TGTGCCACCAGCGGGGGACTAGCGGTCTACAGGGAGCAGTACTTC.

The chain combines TRBV7-6 with TRBJ1-2, with D unclear. Germline V gene sequence: CDR1 SGHVS, CDR2 FNYEAQ. V lost 5 bases, J lost 4 bases, and 14 bases lay in between. The CDR3 has 14 residues. Here the CDR3 DNA reads TGTGCCAGCAGCCCGCCCGGACCTACCTATGGCTACACCTTC. This codes for CASSPPGPTYGYTF.

This clone was counted between two and nine times. The chain has TRBV5-1 and TRBJ2-7, with 11 nucleotides matching TRBD2. After removal of 4 bases from V and 2 bases from J, the junction contained 8 bases not matched to a gene. From germline, CDR1 is SGHRS and CDR2 YFSETQ. The CDR3 runs 16 residues. The CDR3 region has the DNA TGCGCCAGCAGCGCCTCAGGGACTAGCGGCGCCTACGAGCAGTACTTC. It is translated as CASSASGTSGAYEQYF.

About this clone itself: The germline gene is not matched at one end of the junction; a read error may be the cause. V gene TRBV6-5 combines with J gene TRBJ2-7; the D call may be TRBD1 or TRBD2 (8 bases each). From germline, CDR1 is MNHEY and CDR2 SVGAGI. The CDR3 contains 14 residues. The CDR3 DNA reads as TGTGCCAGCACCCAGGGGGCGGGAGGCCCCCCAGCCCGATTC. Its protein is CASTQGAGGPPARF.

CDR3 coding DNA: TGCGCCAGCTCCCGGGGGTATGGCAATGAGCAGTTCTTC. This codes for CASSRGYGNEQFF. The rearrangement links TRBV5-1 to TRBJ2-1, with D possibly matching TRBD2 (6 bases). Per germline, CDR1 SGHRS and CDR2 YFSETQ. Trimming took off 7 bases at V and 6 bases at J, with 14 bases between the two ends. This CDR3 region has 13 residues.

The V call is TRBV7-3, the J call TRBJ2-3; the match to TRBD2 covers 7 bases. The length of the CDR3 is 17 residues. The V gene end was trimmed by 2 bases and the J gene end by 0 bases; junction bases not matched to a gene: 8. CDR1 is SGHTA and CDR2 is FQGTGA in the germline V gene. The CDR3 loop reads CASSLGGGGSSTDTQYF. The CDR3 DNA sequence: TGTGCCAGCAGCTTAGGAGGCGGGGGATCTAGCACAGATACGCAGTATTTT.

The DNA for the CDR3 is TGTGCCAGCAGCGCAGGTGGAAGTGGGGCCTATAGCAATCAGCCCCAGCATTTT. Its translation: CASSAGGSGAYSNQPQHF. The chain carries TRBV5-6 and TRBJ1-5, with D possibly matching TRBD1 (5 bases). Trimming took 4 bases from V and 0 from J, leaving 20 bases between them. CDR3 length equals 18 residues. CDR1 and CDR2 from the germline V gene are SGHDT and YYEEEE.

V is TRBV5-1 and J is TRBJ2-7; D is ambiguous. Germline CDR1 reads SGHRS; CDR2 reads YFSETQ. The CDR3 sequence is 14 residues long. V shed 0 bases and J shed 3 bases, with 10 bases lying between them. CDR3 in amino acids: CASSLASMGYEQYF. CDR3 in DNA: TGCGCCAGCAGCTTGGCTTCAATGGGCTACGAGCAGTACTTC. Drawing the rest from reference TRBV5-1 and TRBJ2-7, the complete variable domain is KAGVTQTPRYLIKTRGQQVTLSCSPISGHRSVSWYQQTPGQGLQFLFEYFSETQRNKGNFPGRFSGRQFSNSRSEMNVSTLELGDSALYLCASSLASMGYEQYFGPGTRLTVT.

This chain joins TRBV30 and TRBJ1-6, with D uncertain. Germline V lookup: CDR1 GTSNPN, CDR2 SVGIG (reference sequence). This CDR3 comprises 12 residues. Trimming removed 2 bases from V and 10 bases from J, with 9 bases in between. In nucleotides, the CDR3 is TGTGCCTGGAGTACAAATTCCTCACCCCTCCACTTT. As protein: CAWSTNSSPLHF. Full variable domain (remainder filled in from reference TRBV30 and TRBJ1-6): SQTIHQWPATLVQPVGSPLSLECTVEGTSNPNLYWYRQAAGRGLQLLFYSVGIGQISSEVPQNLSASRPQDRQFILSSKKLLLSDSGFYLCAWSTNSSPLHFGNGTRLTVT.

The V gene is TRBV9, the J gene TRBJ1-1; D not resolved. This CDR3 has 13 amino acids. V was cut by 0 bases and J by 1 base, with 4 bases left in between. The V gene's germline CDR1 is SGDLS and CDR2 YYNGEE. The CDR3 sequence: CASSVAQNTEAFF. CDR3 DNA sequence: TGTGCCAGCAGCGTAGCTCAGAACACTGAAGCTTTCTTT. The complete variable domain, with remaining parts taken from reference TRBV9 and TRBJ1-1, reads DSGVTQTPKHLITATGQRVTLRCSPRSGDLSVYWYQQSLDQGLQFLIQYYNGEERAKGNILERFSAQQFPDLHSELNLSSLELGDSALYFCASSVAQNTEAFFGQGTRLTVV.

The genes are TRBV6-1 and TRBJ2-7; 7 bases match TRBD1. CDR3 length: 14 residues. After removal of 5 bases from V and 3 bases from J, the junction contained 7 bases not matched to a gene. Germline V gives CDR1 MNHNS, CDR2 SASEGT. The CDR3 sequence is CASSLRTGVYEQYF. Here the CDR3 DNA reads TGTGCCAGCAGTTTGAGGACAGGCGTCTACGAGCAGTACTTC.

This clone is a singleton in its sample. The chain is built from TRBV6-5 and TRBJ2-3; a possible D gene is TRBD1 (6 bases). The CDR3 spans 16 residues. The V gene lost 2 bases and the J gene lost 5 bases, with 17 bases spanning the gap. CDR1 MNHEY and CDR2 SVGAGI come from the germline V gene. The chain's CDR3 is CASSYVGANRGDTQYF. CDR3 coding DNA: TGTGCCAGCAGTTACGTGGGGGCGAACCGAGGAGATACGCAGTATTTT.

Of note for this clone: The junction departs from germline at one end; a sequencing error may be responsible. The genes are TRBV7-7 and TRBJ2-1, with 8 bases identical to TRBD2. The CDR3 has 15 amino acids. Germline CDR1 SSHAT, CDR2 FNYEAQ (reference sequence). The CDR3 loop is CASSLGLAGSNEQFF. As DNA, the CDR3 is TGTGCTAGCAGCTTGGGGCTAGCGGGTAGCAATGAGCAGTTCTTC.

The rearrangement links TRBV30 to TRBJ2-7; a possible D gene is TRBD1 (6 bases). The CDR3 sequence is 15 residues long. With 1 base removed from V and 2 bases from J, the gap between germline ends came to 15 bases. CDR1 and CDR2 (germline): GTSNPN, SVGIG (reference sequence). CDR3 loop: CAWSARTVITYEQYF. CDR3 nucleotides: TGTGCCTGGAGTGCCCGGACAGTTATTACCTACGAGCAGTACTTC. The whole variable domain, remainder taken from reference TRBV30 and TRBJ2-7, is SQTIHQWPATLVQPVGSPLSLECTVEGTSNPNLYWYRQAAGRGLQLLFYSVGIGQISSEVPQNLSASRPQDRQFILSSKKLLLSDSGFYLCAWSARTVITYEQYFGPGTRLTVT.

The chain has TRBV11-3 and TRBJ2-2; 8 bases align to TRBD1. V dropped 4 bases and J dropped 4; count of bases not matched to a gene: 5. The CDR3 sequence is 15 residues long. CDR1 and CDR2 (germline): SGHNT, YENEEA. In DNA form, the CDR3 reads TGTGCCAGCAGCTCAAAGACAGGGGCCACCGGGGAGCTGTTTTTT. Translated, it gives CASSSKTGATGELFF. The whole variable domain, remainder taken from reference TRBV11-3 and TRBJ2-2, is EAGVVQSPRYKIIEKKQPVAFWCNPISGHNTLYWYLQNLGQGPELLIRYENEEAVDDSQLPKDRFSAERLKGVDSTLKIQPAELGDSAVYLCASSSKTGATGELFFGEGSRLTVL.

The rearrangement joins TRBV15 to TRBJ2-5; no definite D call. V lost 0 bases, J lost 3 bases, and 5 bases lay in between. This CDR3 has 13 residues. Germline CDR1 reads LNHNV; CDR2 reads YYDKDF (reference sequence). CDR3 nucleotide sequence: TGTGCCACCAGCAGAGATGTAAAAGAGACCCAGTACTTC. It yields the protein CATSRDVKETQYF.

The chain recombines TRBV10-2 with TRBJ2-7; 9 bases line up with TRBD1. The V gene end was trimmed by 4 bases and the J gene end by 4 bases; junction bases not matched to a gene: 5. The CDR3 spans 14 residues. The germline CDR1 and CDR2 sequences are WSHSY and SAAADI. The chain's CDR3 is CASSVRQGGYEQYF. CDR3 nucleotides: TGCGCCAGCAGTGTTAGACAGGGGGGTTACGAGCAGTACTTC.